Following are 18 T cell receptor beta chains from one sample sequenced in a study of cytomegalovirus exposure and HLA in healthy donors. 60 Vbeta and 13 Jbeta primers were used in PCR. Clones were read by immunoSEQ multiplex PCR, and TCRdb kept only the in-frame ones, dropping some. This sample has 85,000 to 120,000 clones, with around three quarters found just once. Sequenced: PBMCs. The receptors originated from a boy aged 5 to 17 in good health and CMV-seronegative.

This clone was picked up one time. This chain connects TRBV12-2 to TRBJ2-3; TRBD1, as called in the table, went unchecked against the DNA. TRBV12-2 is a documented pseudogene. The CDR3 loop spans 15 amino acids. As DNA, the CDR3 is TGTGCAAGTCGCCCTAGGGGTCAGAGCACAGATACGCAGTATTTT. Translating it yields CASRPRGQSTDTQYF.

J is TRBJ2-1 and V is TRBV2; the D is unclear. CDR1 SNHLY and CDR2 FYNNEI come from the germline V gene. The CDR3 loop spans 15 amino acids. Trimming removed 3 bases from V and 1 base from J, with 10 bases in between. For the CDR3, the DNA is TGTGCCAGCAGTGATGAACTTTCGTCCTACAATGAGCAGTTCTTC. Protein sequence: CASSDELSSYNEQFF.

On this clone itself: One junction end does not reproduce the germline sequence, and a read error may be involved. The identical CDR3 is also encoded by other nucleotide sequences in the sample. The CDR3 nucleotides read TGTGCCAGCAGCATCGGACAGGGACCCAACACTGAAGCTTTCTTT. It codes for CASSIGQGPNTEAFF. The chain links TRBV5-1 to TRBJ1-1; TRBD1 matches at 8 bases. This CDR3 region has 15 residues. Germline CDR1 and CDR2: SGHRS and YFSETQ.

The chain has TRBV4-3 and TRBJ2-2, with D tentatively TRBD2 (5 bases). This CDR3 is built from 15 residues. The V gene's germline CDR1 is LGHNA and CDR2 YSLEER. The V and J ends lost 1 base and 5 bases respectively, with 11 bases between them. CDR3 residues: CASSQGSDWTGELFF. Written as DNA, the CDR3 is TGCGCCAGCAGCCAAGGTAGCGATTGGACCGGGGAGCTGTTTTTT.

The chain employs TRBV25-1 and TRBJ2-1; TRBD1 matches 10 bases. Trimming at V came to 1 base and at J to 6 bases, leaving 6 bases not matched to a gene. This CDR3 is built from 16 residues. Germline loops: CDR1 MGHDK, CDR2 SYGVNS. Here the CDR3 reads CASSESGTGAANEQFF. In DNA form, the CDR3 reads TGTGCCAGCAGTGAATCAGGGACAGGGGCGGCCAATGAGCAGTTCTTC.

The chain has TRBV19 and TRBJ2-1; tentative D call: TRBD2 (6 bases). The CDR3 sequence is 16 residues long. Trimming cost V 6 bases and J 0 bases, with 15 bases left between them. Germline values: CDR1 LNHDA, CDR2 SQIVND (reference sequence). The CDR3 DNA follows: TGTGCCAGTAGCCCGGGACTCCTGAGCTCCTACAATGAGCAGTTCTTC. The encoded protein is CASSPGLLSSYNEQFF.

The chain links TRBV28 to TRBJ2-3; 10 positions match TRBD1. CDR3 size: 18 residues. Germline-derived CDR1 and CDR2 are MDHEN and SYDVKM. Germline trimming cut 6 bases from V and 1 base from J; bases unmatched to any gene: 13. CDR3 nucleotide sequence: TGTGCCAGCAGGGGGGACAGGGGTGGTCCCGTGGGCACAGATACGCAGTATTTT. Translating gives CASRGDRGGPVGTDTQYF.

The rearrangement links TRBV5-1 to TRBJ2-5, with TRBD1 matching over 9 bases. Per germline, CDR1 SGHRS and CDR2 YFSETQ. This CDR3 spans 15 amino acids. V trimming: 4 bases; J trimming: 5 bases; junction bases outside the gene matches: 9. The CDR3 spells CASSTGTGSMETQYF. As DNA, the CDR3 is TGCGCCAGCAGCACAGGGACAGGGAGTATGGAGACCCAGTACTTC. The variable domain in full, with the rest retrieved from reference TRBV5-1 and TRBJ2-5, is KAGVTQTPRYLIKTRGQQVTLSCSPISGHRSVSWYQQTPGQGLQFLFEYFSETQRNKGNFPGRFSGRQFSNSRSEMNVSTLELGDSALYLCASSTGTGSMETQYFGPGTRLLVL.

There are a few counts of this clone. The V gene is TRBV2, the J gene TRBJ2-3; TRBD2 agrees at 12 bases. The CDR3 covers 17 residues. Germline CDR1 and CDR2: SNHLY and FYNNEI. The trim removed 6 bases at V and 4 bases at J, leaving 11 bases unmatched. As DNA, the CDR3 is TGTGCCAGCAGCGTAGGACTAGCGGGAAGGGCGGCAGATACGCAGTATTTT. Encoded protein: CASSVGLAGRAADTQYF.

J is TRBJ2-7 and V is TRBV20-1; D is unresolved. The germline V gene has CDR1 DFQATT and CDR2 SNEGSKA (reference sequence). The CDR3 covers 11 residues. V lost 5 bases and J 0 bases, leaving 5 bases between the germline ends. CDR3 residues: CSAPNSYEQYF. The CDR3 DNA sequence: TGCAGTGCTCCCAACTCCTACGAGCAGTACTTC.

This clone was recorded a few times. J is TRBJ2-7 and V is TRBV6-1; D is perhaps TRBD2 (5 bases). The CDR3 extends over 14 amino acids. V was pared by 4 bases and J by 4 bases, with 14 bases between. Germline lookup yields CDR1 MNHNS and CDR2 SASEGT. CDR3 nucleotide sequence: TGTGCCAGCAGTGGACGAGGGTCCAGGTACGAGCAGTACTTC. It specifies CASSGRGSRYEQYF.

V is TRBV9 and J is TRBJ1-6; D is ambiguous. V lost 0 bases and J lost 6, with 7 bases in between. The CDR3 sequence is 14 residues long. In germline, CDR1 is SGDLS, CDR2 YYNGEE. The CDR3 protein is CASSVDSFNSPLHF. CDR3 sequence (DNA): TGTGCCAGCAGCGTAGACAGCTTTAATTCACCCCTCCACTTT. Supplemented by reference TRBV9 and TRBJ1-6, the full variable domain reads DSGVTQTPKHLITATGQRVTLRCSPRSGDLSVYWYQQSLDQGLQFLIQYYNGEERAKGNILERFSAQQFPDLHSELNLSSLELGDSALYFCASSVDSFNSPLHFGNGTRLTVT.

The chain links TRBV5-1 to TRBJ2-3, with 12 bases identical to TRBD1. The length of the CDR3 is 16 residues. Germline trimming cut 4 bases from V and 2 bases from J; bases unmatched to any gene: 5. CDR1 and CDR2 from the germline V gene are SGHRS and YFSETQ. As DNA, the CDR3 is TGCGCCAGCAGCCTGGGACAGGGGGCGCACACAGATACGCAGTATTTT. It specifies CASSLGQGAHTDTQYF. Full variable domain (missing parts from reference TRBV5-1 and TRBJ2-3): KAGVTQTPRYLIKTRGQQVTLSCSPISGHRSVSWYQQTPGQGLQFLFEYFSETQRNKGNFPGRFSGRQFSNSRSEMNVSTLELGDSALYLCASSLGQGAHTDTQYFGPGTRLTVL.

The chain combines TRBV29-1 with TRBJ1-1; no clear D. Germline CDR1 and CDR2: SQVTM and ANQGSEA. The CDR3 is 12 amino acids. With 0 bases removed from V and 7 bases from J, the gap between germline ends came to 9 bases. Here the CDR3 DNA reads TGCAGCGTTGAAGAGGCCGGGATTGAAGCTTTCTTT. As protein: CSVEEAGIEAFF.

This chain uses TRBV7-3 with TRBJ2-7; 7 positions agree with TRBD1. The CDR3 loop spans 14 amino acids. CDR1 and CDR2 (germline): SGHTA, FQGTGA. V lost 5 bases, J lost 0 bases, and 4 bases stayed unmatched. The CDR3 loop is CASSPGDSSYEQYF. The CDR3, as DNA: TGTGCCAGCAGCCCCGGGGACAGCTCCTACGAGCAGTACTTC.

V usage is TRBV19 and J usage is TRBJ1-3; 8 positions match TRBD1. V dropped 6 bases and J dropped 1; count of bases not matched to a gene: 8. This CDR3 contains 16 residues. Germline V gives CDR1 LNHDA, CDR2 SQIVND (reference sequence). CDR3 nucleotide sequence: TGTGCCAGTAGCCCGGACAGGGCTGGGTCTGGAAACACCATATATTTT. Encoded protein: CASSPDRAGSGNTIYF.

CDR3 DNA: TGTGCCAGCAGCTTTAGAAGCGGGGGGGCGTTATCCTACGAGCAGTACTTC. Residues: CASSFRSGGALSYEQYF. The chain joins TRBV7-2 to TRBJ2-7; TRBD2 aligns across 10 bases. Germline lookup yields CDR1 SGHTA and CDR2 FQGNSA. The CDR3 is 17 amino acids. The trim removed 3 bases at V and 1 base at J, leaving 9 bases unmatched.

The table lists this clone with a count of one. The chain combines TRBV11-3 with TRBJ2-2, with D possibly matching TRBD1 (5 bases). Trimming took 4 bases from V and 0 from J, leaving 9 bases between them. This CDR3 has 15 residues. The germline V gene has CDR1 SGHNT and CDR2 YENEEA. CDR3 residues: CASSSDSTNTGELFF. The CDR3 DNA follows: TGTGCCAGCAGCTCTGACAGTACGAACACCGGGGAGCTGTTTTTT. Full variable domain (outside the CDR3, taken from reference TRBV11-3 and TRBJ2-2): EAGVVQSPRYKIIEKKQPVAFWCNPISGHNTLYWYLQNLGQGPELLIRYENEEAVDDSQLPKDRFSAERLKGVDSTLKIQPAELGDSAVYLCASSSDSTNTGELFFGEGSRLTVL.